The next 14 T cell receptor beta chains were all read from a single sample in a study of blood T cells in healthy people across ages. Through a sample-barcoded 5' primer and a J-beta primer mix, a second PCR was run for about 6 to 11 cycles. Each CDR3 protein is one row after TCRdb ran MiXCR on the 5' RACE reads. The sample has approximately 1.5 million distinct CDR3 sequences, about 35% seen once. The sequenced sample consisted of blood. Receptors were obtained from a woman in her 30s in good health.

This clonotype appeared a few times. The rearrangement uses TRBV11-2 and TRBJ2-3; D is uncertain. Germline values: CDR1 SGHAT, CDR2 FQNNGV. The CDR3 totals 16 residues. Trimming left V 4 bases short and J 0 bases short, with 14 bases between. The CDR3 region has the DNA TGTGCCAGCAGCTCCTGGGCCGGCTACAGCACAGATACGCAGTATTTT. Protein: CASSSWAGYSTDTQYF.

This clonotype appeared once. One junction end disagrees with the germline gene, perhaps due to a read error. The chain has TRBV3-1 and TRBJ2-7; 8 bases align to TRBD2. Germline-derived CDR1 and CDR2 are LGHDT and YNNKEL (reference sequence). The CDR3 has 14 residues. The CDR3 DNA follows: TGTGCCAGCAGCCCGGGACTAGGGACTTACGAGCGGTACTTC. Its translation: CASSPGLGTYERYF.

This clonotype appeared a few times. The V gene is TRBV6-1, the J gene TRBJ2-6; D might be TRBD1 (5 bases). The CDR3 sequence is 18 residues long. V lost 6 bases and J lost 0, with 18 bases in between. The germline V gene has CDR1 MNHNS and CDR2 SASEGT. The CDR3, as DNA: TGTGCCAGCAGCCACAGGTTCAGTACCGTCTCTGGGGCCAACGTCCTGACTTTC. Translation gives CASSHRFSTVSGANVLTF.

V and J are TRBV2 and TRBJ2-1, with TRBD1 identical over 9 bases. CDR1 is SNHLY and CDR2 is FYNNEI in the germline V gene. The CDR3 consists of 14 residues. Unmatched junction bases numbered 4, after V lost 8 bases and J lost 2 bases. CDR3 coding DNA: TGTGCCAGCGGACAGGGGCTGACCTACAATGAGCAGTTCTTC. This encodes CASGQGLTYNEQFF.

The rearrangement joins TRBV9 to TRBJ2-7; 7 bases align to TRBD2. Unmatched junction bases numbered 10, after V lost 4 bases and J lost 3 bases. The CDR3 sequence is 15 residues long. Germline V gives CDR1 SGDLS, CDR2 YYNGEE. DNA of the CDR3: TGTGCCAGCAGCTCTCTAGCGGTCCCTGACTACGAGCAGTACTTC. Translation: CASSSLAVPDYEQYF.

This clonotype occurred once. A junction end diverges from the germline sequence, so it may reflect a read error. V is TRBV4-2 and J is TRBJ2-7; TRBD1 is a possible D gene (6 bases). The CDR3 is 16 residues long. Germline assignment: CDR1 LGHNA and CDR2 YNFKEQ. CDR3 sequence reads: CASSQEVGARSRERYF. CDR3 in DNA: TGTGCCAGCAGCCAAGAAGTGGGGGCGCGATCGCGCGAGCGGTACTTC.

The chain links TRBV20-1 to TRBJ2-2, with 8 bases aligning to TRBD1. The CDR3 consists of 14 residues. Per germline, CDR1 DFQATT and CDR2 SNEGSKA (reference sequence). With 1 base clipped from V and 5 bases from J, the junction kept 3 bases outside the gene matches. In DNA form, the CDR3 reads TGCAGTGCTAGAGTTCAGGGGGCTACCGGGGAGCTGTTTTTT. Translated, it gives CSARVQGATGELFF.

This clonotype was seen just once. V is TRBV6-1 and J is TRBJ2-3; D possibly corresponds to TRBD1 (6 bases). CDR3 size: 13 residues. Looked up from germline, CDR1 is MNHNS and CDR2 is SASEGT. V was pared by 8 bases and J by 1 base, with 10 bases between. The CDR3: CASQKGGTDTQYF. The CDR3 nucleotides read TGTGCCAGCCAAAAGGGGGGCACAGATACGCAGTATTTT.

This clonotype was picked up many times. The chain carries TRBV29-1 and TRBJ2-7, with a tentative D call TRBD2 (5 bases). V lost 4 bases and J 0 bases, leaving 10 bases between the germline ends. The germline V gene encodes CDR1 SQVTM and CDR2 ANQGSEA. The CDR3 has 13 amino acids. The CDR3 DNA is TGCAGCGTTGGGGAGTCGCGCTCCTACGAGCAGTACTTC. Amino acid sequence: CSVGESRSYEQYF.

The chain joins TRBV6-5 to TRBJ2-3; D is possibly TRBD2 (6 bases). V lost 0 bases, J lost 6 bases, and 16 bases lay in between. CDR1 and CDR2 from the germline V gene are MNHEY and SVGAGI. This CDR3 comprises 16 residues. CDR3 nucleotide sequence: TGTGCCAGCAGTTACTCTTTGCGGGGAACGGCGGATACGCAGTATTTT. Amino acid sequence: CASSYSLRGTADTQYF.

Many counts were recorded for this clonotype. The CDR3 sequence: CAISNNRDQETQYF. The CDR3 nucleotides read TGTGCCATCAGTAACAACAGGGACCAAGAGACCCAGTACTTC. The chain employs TRBV10-3 and TRBJ2-5, with D tentatively TRBD1 (6 bases). Trimming took off 5 bases at V and 0 bases at J, with 10 bases between the two ends. Germline loops: CDR1 ENHRY, CDR2 SYGVKD. The CDR3 has 14 residues.

Only a few counts were recorded for this clonotype. The V and J genes are TRBV7-2 and TRBJ2-1, with 10 bases aligning to TRBD2. Germline values: CDR1 SGHTA, CDR2 FQGNSA. V was pared by 2 bases and J by 2 bases, with 3 bases of the junction left unmatched. CDR3 length: 16 residues. The CDR3 sequence: CASSLYLAGAYNEQFF. As DNA, the CDR3 is TGTGCCAGCAGCTTATATCTAGCGGGGGCCTACAATGAGCAGTTCTTC.

The table lists this clonotype with a few counts. V and J are TRBV7-3 and TRBJ2-3, with TRBD1 matching 8 bases. CDR1 SGHTA and CDR2 FQGTGA come from the germline V gene. CDR3 length: 15 residues. With V trimmed by 3 bases and J by 0 bases, 2 bases remained unmatched. Written as DNA, the CDR3 is TGTGCCAGCAGCTTGGACAGGGACAGCACAGATACGCAGTATTTT. Protein: CASSLDRDSTDTQYF.

This chain uses TRBV9 with TRBJ2-1; tentatively, D is TRBD1 (6 bases). The V and J ends lost 0 bases and 7 bases respectively, with 26 bases between them. Per the germline V gene, CDR1 is SGDLS and CDR2 is YYNGEE. This CDR3 contains 19 residues. This CDR3 reads CASSVAKGGDVEIGNEQFF. Here the CDR3 DNA reads TGTGCCAGCAGCGTAGCTAAAGGGGGTGACGTCGAAATAGGGAATGAGCAGTTCTTC.